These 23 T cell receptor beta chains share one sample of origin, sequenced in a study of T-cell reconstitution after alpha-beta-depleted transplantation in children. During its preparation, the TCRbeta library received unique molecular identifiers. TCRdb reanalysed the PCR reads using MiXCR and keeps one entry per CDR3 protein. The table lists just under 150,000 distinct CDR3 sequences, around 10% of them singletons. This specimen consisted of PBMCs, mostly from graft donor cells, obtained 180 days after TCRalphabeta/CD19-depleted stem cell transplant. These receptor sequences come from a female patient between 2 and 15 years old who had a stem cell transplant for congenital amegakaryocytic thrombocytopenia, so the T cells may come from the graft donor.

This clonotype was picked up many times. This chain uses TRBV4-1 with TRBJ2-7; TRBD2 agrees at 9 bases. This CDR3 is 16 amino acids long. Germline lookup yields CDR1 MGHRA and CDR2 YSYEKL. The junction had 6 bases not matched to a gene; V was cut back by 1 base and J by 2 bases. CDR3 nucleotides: TGCGCCAGCAGCCAAGTACCTAGCGGGGCAACCTACGAGCAGTACTTC. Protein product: CASSQVPSGATYEQYF.

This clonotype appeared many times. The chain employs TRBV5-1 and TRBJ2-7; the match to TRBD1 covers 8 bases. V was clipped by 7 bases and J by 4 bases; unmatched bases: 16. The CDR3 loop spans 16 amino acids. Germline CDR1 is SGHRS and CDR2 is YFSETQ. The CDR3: CASLYNQGTGWYEQYF. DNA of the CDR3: TGCGCCAGCCTCTACAATCAGGGGACAGGCTGGTACGAGCAGTACTTC. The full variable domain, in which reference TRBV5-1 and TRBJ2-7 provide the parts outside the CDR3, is KAGVTQTPRYLIKTRGQQVTLSCSPISGHRSVSWYQQTPGQGLQFLFEYFSETQRNKGNFPGRFSGRQFSNSRSEMNVSTLELGDSALYLCASLYNQGTGWYEQYFGPGTRLTVT.

Here the CDR3 DNA reads TGTGCCAGTAGCGTATTGTGGGACAGCGCCTATGGCTACACCTTC. This sequence encodes CASSVLWDSAYGYTF. The chain recombines TRBV19 with TRBJ1-2, with 7 bases fitting TRBD1. The CDR3 length is 15 residues. CDR1 LNHDA and CDR2 SQIVND come from the germline V gene (reference sequence). V shed 6 bases, J shed 4 bases, and the junction held 11 bases outside the gene matches.

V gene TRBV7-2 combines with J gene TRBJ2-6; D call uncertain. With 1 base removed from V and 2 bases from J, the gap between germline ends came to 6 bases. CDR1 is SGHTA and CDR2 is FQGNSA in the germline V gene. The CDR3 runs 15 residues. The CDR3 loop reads CASSLERAGANVLTF. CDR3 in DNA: TGTGCCAGCAGCTTAGAACGGGCTGGGGCCAACGTCCTGACTTTC.

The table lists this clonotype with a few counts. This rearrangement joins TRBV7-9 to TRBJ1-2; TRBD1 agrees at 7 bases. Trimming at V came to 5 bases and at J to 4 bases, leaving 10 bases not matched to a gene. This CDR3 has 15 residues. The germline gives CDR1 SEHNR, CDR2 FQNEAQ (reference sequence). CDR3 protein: CASSERTGLSYGYTF. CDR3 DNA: TGTGCCAGCAGCGAGCGGACAGGTCTCAGCTATGGCTACACCTTC. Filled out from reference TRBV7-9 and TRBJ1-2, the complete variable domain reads DTGVSQNPRHKITKRGQNVTFRCDPISEHNRLYWYRQTLGQGPEFLTYFQNEAQLEKSRLLSDRFSAERPKGSFSTLEIQRTEQGDSAMYLCASSERTGLSYGYTFGSGTRLTVV.

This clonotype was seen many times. Written as DNA, the CDR3 is TGTGCCAGCAGCCCGAACACAGTCACTGAAGCTTTCTTT. This translates into CASSPNTVTEAFF. The chain links TRBV9 to TRBJ1-1; D call uncertain. CDR3 size: 13 residues. V was pared by 4 bases and J by 4 bases, with 11 bases between. Germline CDR1 SGDLS, CDR2 YYNGEE.

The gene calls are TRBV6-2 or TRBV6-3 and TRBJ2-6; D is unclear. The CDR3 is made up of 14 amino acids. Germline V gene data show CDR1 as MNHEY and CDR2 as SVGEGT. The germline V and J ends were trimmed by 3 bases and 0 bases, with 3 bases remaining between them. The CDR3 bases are TGTGCCAGCAGTTATCACTCTGGGGCCAACGTCCTGACTTTC. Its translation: CASSYHSGANVLTF.

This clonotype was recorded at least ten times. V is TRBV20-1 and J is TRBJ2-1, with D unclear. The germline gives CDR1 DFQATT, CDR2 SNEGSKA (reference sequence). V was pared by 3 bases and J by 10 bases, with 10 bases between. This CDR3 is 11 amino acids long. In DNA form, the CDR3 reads TGCAGTGCTAGTGGTTTGTCAGAGCAGTTCTTC. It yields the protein CSASGLSEQFF.

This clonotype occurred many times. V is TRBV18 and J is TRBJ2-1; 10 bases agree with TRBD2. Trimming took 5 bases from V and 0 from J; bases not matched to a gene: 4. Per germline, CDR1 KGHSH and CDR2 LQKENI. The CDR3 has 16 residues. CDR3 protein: CASSASGSRSYNEQFF. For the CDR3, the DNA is TGTGCCAGCTCAGCTAGCGGGAGTCGCTCCTACAATGAGCAGTTCTTC. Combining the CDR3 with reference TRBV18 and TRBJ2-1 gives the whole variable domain NAGVMQNPRHLVRRRGQEARLRCSPMKGHSHVYWYRQLPEEGLKFMVYLQKENIIDESGMPKERFSAEFPKEGPSILRIQQVVRGDSAAYFCASSASGSRSYNEQFFGPGTRLTVL.

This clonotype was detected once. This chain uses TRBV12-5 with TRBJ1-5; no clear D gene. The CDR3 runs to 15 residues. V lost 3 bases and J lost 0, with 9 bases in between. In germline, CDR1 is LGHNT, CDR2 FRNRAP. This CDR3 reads CASGFERFSNQPQHF. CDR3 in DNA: TGTGCTAGTGGTTTCGAACGTTTTAGCAATCAGCCCCAGCATTTT. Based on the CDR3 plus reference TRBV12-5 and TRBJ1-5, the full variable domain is DARVTQTPRHKVTEMGQEVTMRCQPILGHNTVFWYRQTMMQGLELLAYFRNRAPLDDSGMPKDRFSAEMPDATLATLKIQPSEPRDSAVYFCASGFERFSNQPQHFGDGTRLSIL.

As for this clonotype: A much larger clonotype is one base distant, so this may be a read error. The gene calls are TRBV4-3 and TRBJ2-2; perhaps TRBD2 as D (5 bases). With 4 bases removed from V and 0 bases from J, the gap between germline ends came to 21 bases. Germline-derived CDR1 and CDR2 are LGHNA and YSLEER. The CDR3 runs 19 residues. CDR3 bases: TGCGCCAGCAGCCTAGCAATTGAATCCGGGAAATCGAACACCGGGGAGCTGTTTTTT. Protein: CASSLAIESGKSNTGELFF.

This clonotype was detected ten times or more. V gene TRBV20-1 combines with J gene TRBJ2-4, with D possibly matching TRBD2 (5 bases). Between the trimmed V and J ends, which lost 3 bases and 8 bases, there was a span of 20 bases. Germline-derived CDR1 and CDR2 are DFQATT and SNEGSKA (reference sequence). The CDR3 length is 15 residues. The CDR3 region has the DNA TGCAGTGCTAGGGAGTACGTCCCCGGGAAACACATTCAGTACTTC. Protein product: CSAREYVPGKHIQYF.

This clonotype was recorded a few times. This chain's CDR3 is CASSQFGVPYGYTF. In DNA, the CDR3 is TGTGCCAGCAGCCAATTTGGAGTTCCCTATGGCTACACCTTC. The chain couples TRBV14 to TRBJ1-2; D gene uncertain. The CDR3 spans 14 residues. CDR1 and CDR2 (germline): SGHDN, FVKESK. V was cut by 2 bases and J by 4 bases, with 11 bases left in between.

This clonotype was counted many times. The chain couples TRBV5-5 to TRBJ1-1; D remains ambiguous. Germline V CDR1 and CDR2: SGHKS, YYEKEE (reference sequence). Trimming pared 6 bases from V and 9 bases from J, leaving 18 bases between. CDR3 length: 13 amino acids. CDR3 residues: CASTDSNENQAFF. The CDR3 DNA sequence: TGTGCCAGCACAGACTCGAATGAGAACCAAGCTTTCTTT.

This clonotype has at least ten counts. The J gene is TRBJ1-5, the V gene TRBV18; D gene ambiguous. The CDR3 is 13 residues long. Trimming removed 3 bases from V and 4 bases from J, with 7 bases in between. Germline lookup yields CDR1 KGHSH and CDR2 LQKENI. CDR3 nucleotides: TGTGCCAGCTCACCGGAGGTTAATCAGCCCCAGCATTTT. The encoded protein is CASSPEVNQPQHF.

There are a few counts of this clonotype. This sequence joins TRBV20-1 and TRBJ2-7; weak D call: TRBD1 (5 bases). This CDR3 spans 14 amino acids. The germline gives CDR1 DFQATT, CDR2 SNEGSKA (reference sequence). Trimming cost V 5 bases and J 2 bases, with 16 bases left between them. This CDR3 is CSARPGWSTYEQYF. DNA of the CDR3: TGCAGTGCTCGACCAGGGTGGAGTACCTACGAGCAGTACTTC.

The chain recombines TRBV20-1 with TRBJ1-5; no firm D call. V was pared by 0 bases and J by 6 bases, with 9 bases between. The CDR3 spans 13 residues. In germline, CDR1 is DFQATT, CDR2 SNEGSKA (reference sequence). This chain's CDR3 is CSARDSGSQPQHF. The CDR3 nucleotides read TGCAGTGCTAGAGATTCGGGATCTCAGCCCCAGCATTTT.

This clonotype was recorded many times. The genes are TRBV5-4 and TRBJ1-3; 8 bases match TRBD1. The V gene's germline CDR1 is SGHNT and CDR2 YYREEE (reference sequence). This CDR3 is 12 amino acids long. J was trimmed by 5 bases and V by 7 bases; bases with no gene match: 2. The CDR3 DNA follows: TGTGCCAGCGGACAGGGAAGAAACACCATATATTTT. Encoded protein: CASGQGRNTIYF.

CDR3 protein: CASSSTPTGVGEQYF. The DNA of the CDR3 is TGTGCCAGCAGCTCCACCCCAACAGGGGTAGGCGAGCAGTACTTC. The chain couples TRBV7-2 to TRBJ2-7, with 7 bases matching TRBD1. V was clipped by 4 bases and J by 6 bases; unmatched bases: 12. Germline CDR1 reads SGHTA; CDR2 reads FQGNSA. The CDR3 covers 15 residues.

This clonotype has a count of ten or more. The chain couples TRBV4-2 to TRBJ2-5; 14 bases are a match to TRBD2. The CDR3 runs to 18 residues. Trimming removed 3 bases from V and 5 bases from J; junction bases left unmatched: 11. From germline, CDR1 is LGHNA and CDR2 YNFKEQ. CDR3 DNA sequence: TGTGCCAGCAGCCAGTCCGGGACTAGCGGGAGATTGGGGGAGACCCAGTACTTC. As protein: CASSQSGTSGRLGETQYF.

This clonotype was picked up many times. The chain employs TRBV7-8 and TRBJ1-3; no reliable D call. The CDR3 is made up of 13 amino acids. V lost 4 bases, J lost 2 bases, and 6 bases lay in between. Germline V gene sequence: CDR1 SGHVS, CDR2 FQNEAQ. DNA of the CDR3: TGTGCCAGCAGCTATCTGGCTGGAAACACCATATATTTT. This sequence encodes CASSYLAGNTIYF. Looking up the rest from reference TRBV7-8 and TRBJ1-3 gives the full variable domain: GAGVSQSPRYKVAKRGQDVALRCDPISGHVSLFWYQQALGQGPEFLTYFQNEAQLDKSGLPSDRFFAERPEGSVSTLKIQRTQQEDSAVYLCASSYLAGNTIYFGEGSWLTVV.

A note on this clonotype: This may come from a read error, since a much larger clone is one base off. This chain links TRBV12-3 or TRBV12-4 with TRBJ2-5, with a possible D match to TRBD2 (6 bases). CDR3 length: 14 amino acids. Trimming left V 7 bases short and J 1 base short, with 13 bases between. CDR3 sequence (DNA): TGTGCCAGCACTCCCGGGAGCCTCCAAGAGACCCAGTACTTC. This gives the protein CASTPGSLQETQYF.

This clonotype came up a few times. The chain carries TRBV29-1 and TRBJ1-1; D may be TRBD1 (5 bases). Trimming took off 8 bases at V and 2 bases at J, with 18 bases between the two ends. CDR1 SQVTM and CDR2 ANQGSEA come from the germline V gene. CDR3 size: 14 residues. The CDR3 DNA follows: TGCAGCTATTCCTGGGGCAGCATCAACACTGAAGCTTTCTTT. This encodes CSYSWGSINTEAFF.